The 2 T cell receptor beta chains in this list originate from one sample, sequenced in a study of CD8 T cells in ankylosing spondylitis. MiXCR, run by TCRdb on the 5' RACE reads, gives a single entry per CDR3 protein. The table lists approximately 200,000 distinct CDR3 sequences, roughly 13% of them singletons, with approximately 15% in the top ten. The sequencing sample was made of blood, either unsorted or a sorted T cell fraction (not recorded which). Receptors were obtained from a male donor with ankylosing spondylitis or in good health (not recorded which).

The V gene is TRBV7-2, the J gene TRBJ2-1; D gene ambiguous. The germline V gene encodes CDR1 SGHTA and CDR2 FQGNSA. The CDR3 has 14 residues. V gave up 5 bases and J gave up 3 bases, with 11 bases separating them. CDR3 amino acids: CASSPDGLYNEQFF. CDR3 sequence (DNA): TGTGCCAGCAGCCCCGATGGCCTCTACAATGAGCAGTTCTTC.

This clonotype was found a few times. The V gene is TRBV7-9, the J gene TRBJ2-7; D tentatively fits TRBD1 or TRBD2 (5 bases each). The CDR3 loop spans 13 amino acids. Per germline, CDR1 SEHNR and CDR2 FQNEAQ (reference sequence). Trimming shortened V by 6 bases and J by 1 base, and 10 bases separated the two germline ends. The CDR3 sequence is CASRRGISYEQYF. CDR3 nucleotide sequence: TGTGCCAGCAGGAGGGGTATATCCTACGAGCAGTACTTC.